This T cell receptor beta chain was recorded in a study of T cells of healthy individuals. MiXCR was run by TCRdb on the 5' RACE reads, yielding one entry per CDR3 protein. The data contain 100,000 or so distinct CDR3 sequences, approximately 15% of them seen just once; the ten biggest clones take up approximately 6%. This CDR3 is 15 amino acids long. Trimming took off 5 bases at V and 2 bases at J, with 16 bases between the two ends. The germline gives CDR1 PRHDT, CDR2 FYEKMQ (reference sequence). The receptor's source is a human donor in good health. V gene TRBV13 combines with J gene TRBJ2-7; the D call may be TRBD1 or TRBD2 (5 bases each). The CDR3 DNA follows: TGTGCCAGCAGCCCGGCCGGGACCACCCCCTACGAGCAGTACTTC. It translates to CASSPAGTTPYEQYF.